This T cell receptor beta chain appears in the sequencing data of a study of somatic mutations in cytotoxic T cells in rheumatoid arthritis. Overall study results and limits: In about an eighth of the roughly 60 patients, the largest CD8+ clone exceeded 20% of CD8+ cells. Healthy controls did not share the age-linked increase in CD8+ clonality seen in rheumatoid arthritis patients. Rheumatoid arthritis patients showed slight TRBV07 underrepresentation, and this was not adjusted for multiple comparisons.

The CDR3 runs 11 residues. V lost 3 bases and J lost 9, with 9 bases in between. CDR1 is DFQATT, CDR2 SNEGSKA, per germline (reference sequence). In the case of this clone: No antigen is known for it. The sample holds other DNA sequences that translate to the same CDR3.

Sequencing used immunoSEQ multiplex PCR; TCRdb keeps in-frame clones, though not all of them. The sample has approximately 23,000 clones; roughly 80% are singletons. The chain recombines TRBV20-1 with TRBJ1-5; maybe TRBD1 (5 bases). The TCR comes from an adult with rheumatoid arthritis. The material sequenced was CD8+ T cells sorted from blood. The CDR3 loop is CSASLGGPQHF. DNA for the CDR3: TGCAGTGCTAGCCTGGGGGGGCCCCAGCATTTT.